This is a list of T cell receptor beta chains from one sample in a study of blood T cell repertoires in COVID-19. The data were produced by immunoSEQ multiplex PCR, yet TCRdb's version contains in-frame clones alone and is incomplete. Of about 200,000 clones listed, approximately 81% are singletons. The sequenced material came from peripheral blood. The receptor source for this set is an older person with COVID-19, enrolled during active disease. CDR3s include the opening cysteine and the closing phenylalanine or tryptophan. D genes are given only for firm matches. Clone size is stated in some rows and not others, as once, few, many or a class when expanded.

abundance	d_gene	v_gene	j_gene	CDR3nt	CDR3aa
NA	TRBD2	TRBV28	TRBJ2-2	TGTGCCAGCAGACTTGTCCGACTAGCGGAGACCACCGGGGAGCTGTTTTTT	CASRLVRLAETTGELFF
NA	TRBD1	TRBV24-1	TRBJ2-7	TGTGCCACCAGTGATACACGGGACAGATCCTACGAGCAGTACTTC	CATSDTRDRSYEQYF
NA	TRBD1	TRBV6-2/TRBV6-3	TRBJ1-5	TGTGCCAGCAGCTCGGGACAGGGAATGAATCAGCCCCAGCATTTT	CASSSGQGMNQPQHF
few	TRBD1	TRBV27	TRBJ2-1	TGTGCCAAGCCCGGGACAGGGTTGCTCCCACCCAACAATGAGCAGTTCTTC	CAKPGTGLLPPNNEQFF
NA	NA	TRBV21-1	TRBJ1-1	TGTGCCAGCAGCGTAGGACATATACCGAACACTGAAGCTTTCTTT	CASSVGHIPNTEAFF
NA	NA	TRBV11-2	TRBJ2-2	TGTGCCAGCAGTTGGGGCGCGGTGAACACCGGGGAGCTGTTTTTT	CASSWGAVNTGELFF
NA	TRBD1	TRBV7-8	TRBJ1-5	TGTGCCAGCAGCAATCGGGACAGCCGCCGTAGCAATCAGCCCCAGCATTTT	CASSNRDSRRSNQPQHF
NA	NA	TRBV18	TRBJ2-6	TGTGCCACCCGTGCTGGGGCCAACGTCCTGACTTTC	CATRAGANVLTF
NA	NA	TRBV14	TRBJ2-2	TGTGCCAGCAGCCAAGTCCCCCTGAACACCGGGGAGCTGTTTTTT	CASSQVPLNTGELFF
NA	NA	TRBV7-2	TRBJ2-1	TGTGCCAGCAGCTTGAACAGGGCCTCCTACAATGAGCAGTTCTTC	CASSLNRASYNEQFF
NA	NA	TRBV15	TRBJ1-2	TGTGCCACCAGCAGAGATGCCAGGCCAGACTATGGCTACACCTTC	CATSRDARPDYGYTF
NA	TRBD2	TRBV19	TRBJ2-1	TGTGCCAGTAGTGCACCGGGACTAGCGGGAGGTTCGTCCTACAATGAGCAGTTCTTC	CASSAPGLAGGSSYNEQFF
NA	TRBD1	TRBV7-3	TRBJ1-2	TGTGCCAGCAGCTTAATGGGCCCCGGGACAGGGAGCGGCTACACCTTC	CASSLMGPGTGSGYTF
NA	TRBD1	TRBV5-6	TRBJ2-1	TGTGCCAGCAGCTTGCCAGGGACAGGGGATATCAACAATGAGCAGTTCTTC	CASSLPGTGDINNEQFF
NA	NA	TRBV27	TRBJ2-7	TGTGCCAGCAGTTCAGGGCCCCCCTACGAGCAGTACTTC	CASSSGPPYEQYF
NA	TRBD2	TRBV4-1	TRBJ2-1	TGCGCCAGCAGCCAAGGAGTAGGCCTAGCGGGAGTTCTCGATGAGCAGTTCTTC	CASSQGVGLAGVLDEQFF
NA	TRBD2	TRBV5-4	TRBJ2-5	TGTGCCAGCAGCTTTAGCGGGAGAGGGGAAGAGACCCAGTACTTC	CASSFSGRGEETQYF
few	NA	TRBV5-3	TRBJ2-1	TGTGCCAGAAGCCAAACTGGACACTACAATGAGCAGTTCTTC	CARSQTGHYNEQFF
NA	NA	TRBV27	TRBJ1-4	TGTGCCAGCAGTTCGGCAGGGAAAGCTAATGAAAAACTGTTTTTT	CASSSAGKANEKLFF
NA	TRBD1	TRBV11-3	TRBJ2-1	TGTGCCAGCAGCTCCTCAACAGGGGCCAATGAGCAGTTCTTC	CASSSSTGANEQFF
NA	NA	TRBV30	TRBJ2-2	TGTGCCTGGACCAGGGACACCGGGGAGCTGTTTTTT	CAWTRDTGELFF
once	TRBD1	TRBV5-1	TRBJ2-5	TGCGCCAGCAGCTCGACAGGGGGCCAAGGGGAGACCCAGTACTTC	CASSSTGGQGETQYF
NA	NA	TRBV6-5	TRBJ2-5	TGTGCCAGCAGTTACTCGGAGGGAGGGACCCAGTACTTC	CASSYSEGGTQYF
once	NA	TRBV2	TRBJ2-5	TGTGCCAGCAGTGCGGACTTACAAGAGACCCAGTACTTC	CASSADLQETQYF
NA	TRBD1	TRBV7-9	TRBJ1-6	TGTGCCAGCAGCCCGGGACAGGGACATAATTCACCCCTCCACTTT	CASSPGQGHNSPLHF
NA	TRBD1	TRBV6-6	TRBJ2-2	TGTGCCAGCAGAGAACCGGGACAGGGGCGAACCGGGGAGCTGTTTTTT	CASREPGQGRTGELFF
NA	TRBD2	TRBV19	TRBJ2-5	TGTGCCAGTAGTAGTTGGGCTAGCGGGAGTGATGAGACCCAGTACTTC	CASSSWASGSDETQYF
NA	TRBD1	TRBV20-1	TRBJ1-2	TGCAGTGCTAGTTCTGGACAGGGAAATAACTATGGCTACACCTTC	CSASSGQGNNYGYTF
NA	NA	TRBV7-2	TRBJ2-7	TGTGCCAGCAGCTTAGAGTCCCGCGGCGAGCAGTACTTC	CASSLESRGEQYF
NA	NA	TRBV27	TRBJ1-6	TGTGCCAGCAGACCTGACTGGATGACGCCCCTCCACTTT	CASRPDWMTPLHF
NA	TRBD1	TRBV9	TRBJ1-3	TGTGCCAGCAGCGTAGGTCACGACAGGGTTGGAAACACCATATATTTT	CASSVGHDRVGNTIYF
NA	NA	TRBV5-1	TRBJ2-5	TGCGCCAGCAGCTTGGGGTTTCGGGGAAACGAAGAGACCCAGTACTTC	CASSLGFRGNEETQYF
NA	NA	TRBV10-3	TRBJ1-2	TGTGCCATCAGTTCCGGCTATGGCTACACCTTC	CAISSGYGYTF
NA	NA	TRBV6-5	TRBJ2-7	TGTGCCAGCAGTTACTCGAGGCCCGGAGCTCAGCAGTACTTC	CASSYSRPGAQQYF
NA	NA	TRBV3-1/TRBV3-2	TRBJ2-1	TGTGCCAGCAGCCAACTCATGCGGAGTTACAATGAGCAGTTCTTC	CASSQLMRSYNEQFF
NA	NA	TRBV7-2	TRBJ2-7	TGTGCCAGCAGCTTACGACAGCATGTCTCTCTCGAGCAGTACTTC	CASSLRQHVSLEQYF
NA	NA	TRBV11-2	TRBJ2-7	TGTGCCAGCAGCTTGGAGGGACAGCCAAGGGAGGCGCAGTACTTC	CASSLEGQPREAQYF
few	TRBD1	TRBV28	TRBJ1-5	TGTGCCAGCAGGGTCCAGGGGGCTTATCAGCCCCAGCATTTT	CASRVQGAYQPQHF
few	TRBD1	TRBV5-6	TRBJ1-3	TGTGCCAGCAGGCGGACAGGGGAAGAAAACACCATATATTTT	CASRRTGEENTIYF
NA	NA	TRBV7-2	TRBJ1-1	TGTGCCAGCAGCCCTCGGGAGATTGAAGCTTTCTTT	CASSPREIEAFF
once	TRBD1	TRBV5-5	TRBJ1-6	TGTGCCAGCAGCTGGACAGGGCAAGATTCACCCCTCCACTTT	CASSWTGQDSPLHF
NA	TRBD1	TRBV5-4	TRBJ2-2	TGTGCCAGCAGCTTGACCAGGGGGCGCAGCCCCGGGGAGCTGTTTTTT	CASSLTRGRSPGELFF
NA	NA	TRBV9	TRBJ1-3	TGTGCCAGCAGCGTAGAACGGGAAGGAAACACCATATATTTT	CASSVEREGNTIYF
NA	NA	TRBV11-2	TRBJ1-4	TGTGCCAGCAGCTTAGACACAGGGTTTGAAAAACTGTTTTTT	CASSLDTGFEKLFF
NA	NA	TRBV2	TRBJ1-2	TGTGCCAGCAGTGCCGACAGGCCTAATTCTTATGGCTACACCTTC	CASSADRPNSYGYTF
NA	NA	TRBV4-3	TRBJ1-4	TGCGCCAGCAGCCAAGAGTCCTTAACTAATGAAAAACTGTTTTTT	CASSQESLTNEKLFF
NA	NA	TRBV4-2	TRBJ1-2	TGTGCCAGCAGCCAATGGCTCGGGGAAGACGAAGGCTACACCTTC	CASSQWLGEDEGYTF
NA	NA	TRBV7-2	TRBJ2-7	TGTGCCAGCAGCTTAGCCCTCTGGGGGGACTCGGTGAACGAGCAGTACTTC	CASSLALWGDSVNEQYF